The clone carrying this T cell receptor beta chain was observed at least ten times. The record originates from a study of tumor-infiltrating lymphocytes in primary liver carcinoma. Co-extracted RNA and DNA came from about 19-30 mg of unsorted bulk tissue. The trim removed 6 bases at V and 5 bases at J, leaving 12 bases unmatched. Germline assignment: CDR1 LNHDA and CDR2 SQIVND (reference sequence). The CDR3 consists of 15 residues. With a constant-region primer, TCR beta cDNA was made from 450 to 650 ng of total RNA. ARM-PCR was slightly modified, and three nested multiplex PCR rounds with it gave rise to the TCR beta libraries. PCR rounds one and two used TRBV1-TRBV30 forward primers with a C-beta reverse primer for 9 to 10 cycles each. MiXCR, applied by TCRdb to the multiplex PCR reads, yields one record per CDR3 protein. The sample has roughly 48,000 distinct CDR3 sequences, about 80% seen once; the top ten hold about 30%.

This sequence was found in a man in his forties or fifties with primary liver carcinoma and hepatitis B virus infection. The chain is built from TRBV19 and TRBJ2-5; 7 nucleotides agree with TRBD2. The sequencing input was liver tumor tissue from sampling region 3. As for subset: tumor region T3, left-lateral pole. The CDR3 here is CASSGIAGKAETQYF. The CDR3 DNA sequence: TGTGCCAGTAGCGGTATAGCGGGCAAGGCGGAGACCCAGTACTTC.